The T cell receptor (beta chain) under discussion was sequenced for a study of blood T cell repertoires in COVID-19. This clone was seen once. The table came from immunoSEQ multiplex PCR; TCRdb's copy has only in-frame clones and leaves some out. The sample records some 72,000 clones, roughly 89% being singletons. CDR1 is MDHEN and CDR2 is SYDVKM in the germline V gene. The length of the CDR3 is 16 residues. The junction had 6 bases not matched to a gene; V was cut back by 2 bases and J by 8 bases. This sequence joins TRBV28 and TRBJ1-6; TRBD1 agrees at 10 bases. The clonotype originates from a man aged 60 to 69 with acute or convalescent COVID-19. Sequences were obtained from peripheral blood. CDR3 amino acids: CASSLPDRGVDSPLHF. The CDR3 coding sequence is TGTGCCAGCAGTTTACCGGACAGGGGGGTAGATTCACCCCTCCACTTT.